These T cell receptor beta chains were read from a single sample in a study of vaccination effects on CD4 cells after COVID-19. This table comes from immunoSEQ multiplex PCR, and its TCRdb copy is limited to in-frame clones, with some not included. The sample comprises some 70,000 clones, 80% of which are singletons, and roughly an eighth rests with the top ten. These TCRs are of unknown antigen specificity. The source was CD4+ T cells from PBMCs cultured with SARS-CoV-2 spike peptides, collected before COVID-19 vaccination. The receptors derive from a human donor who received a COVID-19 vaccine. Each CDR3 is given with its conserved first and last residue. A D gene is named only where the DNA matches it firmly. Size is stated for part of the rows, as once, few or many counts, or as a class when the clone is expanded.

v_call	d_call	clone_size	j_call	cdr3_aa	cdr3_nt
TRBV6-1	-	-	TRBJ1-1	CASSESGSDTEAFF	TGTGCCAGCAGTGAAAGCGGCAGCGACACTGAAGCTTTCTTT
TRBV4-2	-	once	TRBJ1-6	CASSQRPRVSYSPLHF	TGTGCCAGCAGCCAGCGTCCCCGTGTCTCTTATTCACCCCTCCACTTT
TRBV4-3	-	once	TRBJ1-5	CASSQEISRFGQPQHF	TGCGCCAGCAGCCAAGAAATTAGTAGGTTCGGACAGCCCCAGCATTTT
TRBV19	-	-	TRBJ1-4	CASSIRRQTELEKLFF	TGTGCCAGTAGTATAAGGAGACAGACGGAGTTAGAAAAACTGTTTTTT
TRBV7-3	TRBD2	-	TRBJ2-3	CASSLTSGGTTDTQYF	TGTGCCAGCAGCCTGACTAGCGGGGGGACCACAGATACGCAGTATTTT
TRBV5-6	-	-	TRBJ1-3	CASSPEASGNTIYF	TGTGCCAGCAGCCCTGAGGCCTCTGGAAACACCATATATTTT
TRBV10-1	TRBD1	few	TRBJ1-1	CASSVAQGDTEAFF	TGCGCCAGCAGTGTGGCACAGGGGGACACTGAAGCTTTCTTT
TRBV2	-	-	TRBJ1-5	CASSDGGHQPQHF	TGTGCCAGCAGTGACGGCGGGCATCAGCCCCAGCATTTT
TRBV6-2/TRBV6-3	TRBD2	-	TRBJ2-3	CASSYSLAGGTDTQYF	TGTGCCAGCAGTTACTCCCTAGCGGGGGGAACAGATACGCAGTATTTT
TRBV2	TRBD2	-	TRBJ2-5	CASILAGATGETQYF	TGTGCCAGCATTCTAGCGGGGGCTACGGGGGAGACCCAGTACTTC